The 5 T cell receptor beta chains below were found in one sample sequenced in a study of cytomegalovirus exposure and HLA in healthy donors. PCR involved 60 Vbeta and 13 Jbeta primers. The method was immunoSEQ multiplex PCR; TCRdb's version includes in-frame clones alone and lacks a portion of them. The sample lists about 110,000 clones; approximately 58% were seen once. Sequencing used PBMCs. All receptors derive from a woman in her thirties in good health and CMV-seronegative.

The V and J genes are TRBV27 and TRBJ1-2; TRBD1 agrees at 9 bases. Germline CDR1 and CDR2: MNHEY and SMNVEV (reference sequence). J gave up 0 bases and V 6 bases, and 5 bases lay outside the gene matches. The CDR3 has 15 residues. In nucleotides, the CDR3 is TGTGCCAGCAGACACGACAGGGGGGCTAACTATGGCTACACCTTC. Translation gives CASRHDRGANYGYTF.

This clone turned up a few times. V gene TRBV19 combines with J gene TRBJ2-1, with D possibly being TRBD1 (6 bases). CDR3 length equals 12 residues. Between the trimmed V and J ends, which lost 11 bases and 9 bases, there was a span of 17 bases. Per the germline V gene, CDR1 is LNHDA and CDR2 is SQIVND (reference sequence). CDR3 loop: CASLSTRGEQFF. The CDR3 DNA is TGTGCCTCCCTGTCTACCAGGGGTGAGCAGTTCTTC.

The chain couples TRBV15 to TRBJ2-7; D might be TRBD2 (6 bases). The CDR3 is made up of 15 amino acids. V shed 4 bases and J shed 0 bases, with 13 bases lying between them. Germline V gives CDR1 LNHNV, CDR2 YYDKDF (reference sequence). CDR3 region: CATSTGTDASYEQYF. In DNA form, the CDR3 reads TGTGCCACCAGCACCGGGACTGACGCCTCCTACGAGCAGTACTTC.

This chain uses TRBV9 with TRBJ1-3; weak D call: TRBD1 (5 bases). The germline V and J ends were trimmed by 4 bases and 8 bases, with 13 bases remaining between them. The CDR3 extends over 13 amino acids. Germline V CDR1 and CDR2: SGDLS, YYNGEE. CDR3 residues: CASSPNAGDTIYF. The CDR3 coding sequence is TGTGCCAGCAGCCCCAACGCGGGGGACACCATATATTTT.

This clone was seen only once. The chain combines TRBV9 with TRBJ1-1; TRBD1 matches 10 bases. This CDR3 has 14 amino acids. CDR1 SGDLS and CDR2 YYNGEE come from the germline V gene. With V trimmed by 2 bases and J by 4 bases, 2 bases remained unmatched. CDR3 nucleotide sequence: TGTGCCAGCAGCGTTGACAGGGGGCCCACTGAAGCTTTCTTT. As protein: CASSVDRGPTEAFF. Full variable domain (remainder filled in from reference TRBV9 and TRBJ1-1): DSGVTQTPKHLITATGQRVTLRCSPRSGDLSVYWYQQSLDQGLQFLIQYYNGEERAKGNILERFSAQQFPDLHSELNLSSLELGDSALYFCASSVDRGPTEAFFGQGTRLTVV.